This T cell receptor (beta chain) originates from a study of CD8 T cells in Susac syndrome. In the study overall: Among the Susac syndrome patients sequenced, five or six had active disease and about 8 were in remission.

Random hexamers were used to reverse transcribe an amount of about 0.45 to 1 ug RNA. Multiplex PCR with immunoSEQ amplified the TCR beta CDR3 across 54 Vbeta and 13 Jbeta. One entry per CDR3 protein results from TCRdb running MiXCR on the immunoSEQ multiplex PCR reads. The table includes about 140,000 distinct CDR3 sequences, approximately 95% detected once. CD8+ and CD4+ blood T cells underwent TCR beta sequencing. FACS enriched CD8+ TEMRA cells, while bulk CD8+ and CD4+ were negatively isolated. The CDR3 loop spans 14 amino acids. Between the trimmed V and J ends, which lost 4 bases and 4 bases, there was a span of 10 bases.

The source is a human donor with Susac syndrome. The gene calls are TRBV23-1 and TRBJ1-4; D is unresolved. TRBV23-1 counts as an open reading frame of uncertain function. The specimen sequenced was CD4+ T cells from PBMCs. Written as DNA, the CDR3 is TGCGCCAGCAGTCCTCCGTGGGGTAATGAAAAACTGTTTTTT. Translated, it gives CASSPPWGNEKLFF.